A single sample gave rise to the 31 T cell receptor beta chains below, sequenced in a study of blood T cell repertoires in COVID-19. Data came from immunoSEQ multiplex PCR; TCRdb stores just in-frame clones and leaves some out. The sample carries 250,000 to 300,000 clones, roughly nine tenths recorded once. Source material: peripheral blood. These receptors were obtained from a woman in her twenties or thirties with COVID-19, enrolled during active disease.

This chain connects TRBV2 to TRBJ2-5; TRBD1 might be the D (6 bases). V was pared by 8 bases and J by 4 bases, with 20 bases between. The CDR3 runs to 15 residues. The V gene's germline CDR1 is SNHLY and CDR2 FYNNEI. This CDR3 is CASYHWTAQGETQYF. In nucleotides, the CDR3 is TGTGCCAGCTACCACTGGACAGCCCAGGGAGAGACCCAGTACTTC.

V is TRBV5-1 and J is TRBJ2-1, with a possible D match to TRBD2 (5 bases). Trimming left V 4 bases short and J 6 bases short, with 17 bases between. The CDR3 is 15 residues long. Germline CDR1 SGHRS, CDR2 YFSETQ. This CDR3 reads CASSMDLSATNEQFF. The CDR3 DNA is TGCGCCAGCAGCATGGACCTTAGCGCCACCAATGAGCAGTTCTTC.

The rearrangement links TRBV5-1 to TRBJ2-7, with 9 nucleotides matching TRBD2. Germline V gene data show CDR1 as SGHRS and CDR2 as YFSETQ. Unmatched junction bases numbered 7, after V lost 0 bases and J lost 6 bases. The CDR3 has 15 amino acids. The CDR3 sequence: CASSLEGGGVAEQYF. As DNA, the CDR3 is TGCGCCAGCAGCTTGGAAGGCGGGGGGGTTGCCGAGCAGTACTTC.

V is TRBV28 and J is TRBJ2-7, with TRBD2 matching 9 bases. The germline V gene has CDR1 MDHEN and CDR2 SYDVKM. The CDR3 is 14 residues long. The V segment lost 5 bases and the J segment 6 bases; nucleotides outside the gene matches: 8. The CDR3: CASSLAGSTLEQYF. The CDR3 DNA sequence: TGTGCCAGCAGTCTAGCGGGGTCAACCCTCGAGCAGTACTTC.

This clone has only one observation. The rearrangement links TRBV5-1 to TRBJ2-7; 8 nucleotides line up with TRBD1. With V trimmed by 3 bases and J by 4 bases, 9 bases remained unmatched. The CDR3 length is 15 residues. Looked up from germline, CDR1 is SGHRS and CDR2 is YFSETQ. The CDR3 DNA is TGCGCCAGCAGCTCCTCCGGGACAGGACATTACGAGCAGTACTTC. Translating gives CASSSSGTGHYEQYF.

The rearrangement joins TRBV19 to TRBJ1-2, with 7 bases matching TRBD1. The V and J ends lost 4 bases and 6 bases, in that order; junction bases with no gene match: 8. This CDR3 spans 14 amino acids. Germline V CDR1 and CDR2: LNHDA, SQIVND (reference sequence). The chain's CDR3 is CASSTPGGYDGYTF. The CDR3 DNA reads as TGTGCCAGTAGTACCCCAGGGGGATATGATGGCTACACCTTC.

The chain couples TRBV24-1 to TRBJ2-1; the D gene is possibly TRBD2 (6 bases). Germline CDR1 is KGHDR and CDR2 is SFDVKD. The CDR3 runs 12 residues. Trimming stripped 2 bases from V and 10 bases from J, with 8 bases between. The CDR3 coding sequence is TGTGCCACCAGTGATTGGGACTCAGAGCAGTTCTTC. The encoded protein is CATSDWDSEQFF.

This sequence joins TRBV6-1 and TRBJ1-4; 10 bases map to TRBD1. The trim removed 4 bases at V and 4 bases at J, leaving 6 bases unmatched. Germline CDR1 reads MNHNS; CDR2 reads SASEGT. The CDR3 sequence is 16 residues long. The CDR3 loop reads CASSGTGGGVNEKLFF. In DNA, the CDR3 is TGTGCCAGCAGTGGGACAGGGGGAGGAGTTAATGAAAAACTGTTTTTT.

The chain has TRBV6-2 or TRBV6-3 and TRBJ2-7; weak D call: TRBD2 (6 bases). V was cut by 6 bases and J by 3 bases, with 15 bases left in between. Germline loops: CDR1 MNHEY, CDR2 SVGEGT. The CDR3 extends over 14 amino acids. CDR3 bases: TGTGCCAGCAGCATACCCGGACTACTCTACGAGCAGTACTTC. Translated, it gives CASSIPGLLYEQYF.

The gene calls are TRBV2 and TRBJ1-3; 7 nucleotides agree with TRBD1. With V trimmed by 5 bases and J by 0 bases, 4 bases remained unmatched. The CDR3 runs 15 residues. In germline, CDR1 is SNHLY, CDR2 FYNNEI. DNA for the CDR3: TGTGCCAGCAGTCTCACAGGGGACTCTGGAAACACCATATATTTT. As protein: CASSLTGDSGNTIYF.

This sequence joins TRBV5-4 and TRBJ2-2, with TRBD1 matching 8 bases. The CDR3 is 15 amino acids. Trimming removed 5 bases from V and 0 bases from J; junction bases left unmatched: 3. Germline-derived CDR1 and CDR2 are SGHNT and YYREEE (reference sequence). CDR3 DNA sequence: TGTGCCAGCAGGTCAGGGGGCGCGAACACCGGGGAGCTGTTTTTT. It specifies CASRSGGANTGELFF.

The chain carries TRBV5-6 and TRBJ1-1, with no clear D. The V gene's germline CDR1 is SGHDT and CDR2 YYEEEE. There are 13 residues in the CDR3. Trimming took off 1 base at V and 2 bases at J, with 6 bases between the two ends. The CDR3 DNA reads TGTGCCAGCAGCTTGTCTCCTAACACTGAAGCTTTCTTT. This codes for CASSLSPNTEAFF.

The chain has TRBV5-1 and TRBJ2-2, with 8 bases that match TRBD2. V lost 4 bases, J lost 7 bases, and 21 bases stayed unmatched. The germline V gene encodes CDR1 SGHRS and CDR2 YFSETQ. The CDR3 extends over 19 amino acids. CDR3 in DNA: TGCGCCAGCAGCCTGAAGGCCGGGACTAGGGGGTTTTGGAGCGGGGAGCTGTTTTTT. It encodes CASSLKAGTRGFWSGELFF.

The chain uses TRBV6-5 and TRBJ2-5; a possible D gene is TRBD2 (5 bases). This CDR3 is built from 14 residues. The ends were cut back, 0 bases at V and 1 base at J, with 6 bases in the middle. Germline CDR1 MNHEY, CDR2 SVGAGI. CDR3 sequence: CASSYSAGQETQYF. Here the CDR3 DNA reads TGTGCCAGCAGTTACTCGGCGGGCCAAGAGACCCAGTACTTC.

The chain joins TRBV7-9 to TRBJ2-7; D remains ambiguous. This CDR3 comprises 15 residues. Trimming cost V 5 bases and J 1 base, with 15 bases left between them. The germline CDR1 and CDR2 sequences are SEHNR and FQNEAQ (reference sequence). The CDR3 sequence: CASSLYRVQSYEQYF. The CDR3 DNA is TGTGCCAGCAGCCTCTATCGGGTTCAATCCTACGAGCAGTACTTC.

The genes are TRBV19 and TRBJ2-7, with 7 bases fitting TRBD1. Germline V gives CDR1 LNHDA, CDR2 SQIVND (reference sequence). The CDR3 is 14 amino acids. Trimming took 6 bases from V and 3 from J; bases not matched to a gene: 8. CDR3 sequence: CASSFGDRLYEQYF. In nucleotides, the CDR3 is TGTGCCAGTAGCTTCGGGGACAGACTCTACGAGCAGTACTTC. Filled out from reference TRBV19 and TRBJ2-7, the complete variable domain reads DGGITQSPKYLFRKEGQNVTLSCEQNLNHDAMYWYRQDPGQGLRLIYYSQIVNDFQKGDIAEGYSVSREKKESFPLTVTSAQKNPTAFYLCASSFGDRLYEQYFGPGTRLTVT.

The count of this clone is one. The DNA for the CDR3 is TGTGCCAGCAGGCGGGACAGCCCCTCTGGGGCCAACGTCCTGACTTTC. This translates into CASRRDSPSGANVLTF. This chain uses TRBV2 with TRBJ2-6; D might be TRBD1 (7 bases). V dropped 6 bases and J dropped 0 bases, with 12 bases sitting between them. The CDR3 covers 16 residues. Per germline, CDR1 SNHLY and CDR2 FYNNEI.

DNA for the CDR3: TGTGCCAGCAGCTTAAAGTTGAGTGGGGGGACCCTCCAAGAGACCCAGTACTTC. This encodes CASSLKLSGGTLQETQYF. The V and J genes are TRBV7-9 and TRBJ2-5; tentatively, D is TRBD2 (6 bases). This CDR3 is built from 18 residues. Trimming removed 2 bases at V and 1 base at J, with 20 bases between. CDR1 is SEHNR and CDR2 is FQNEAQ in the germline V gene (reference sequence).

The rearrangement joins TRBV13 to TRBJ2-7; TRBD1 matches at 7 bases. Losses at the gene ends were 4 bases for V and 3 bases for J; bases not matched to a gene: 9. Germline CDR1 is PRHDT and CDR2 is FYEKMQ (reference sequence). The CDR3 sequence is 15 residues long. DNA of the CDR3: TGTGCCAGCAGCTCACAGGGGCTGGGGCTCTACGAGCAGTACTTC. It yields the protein CASSSQGLGLYEQYF.

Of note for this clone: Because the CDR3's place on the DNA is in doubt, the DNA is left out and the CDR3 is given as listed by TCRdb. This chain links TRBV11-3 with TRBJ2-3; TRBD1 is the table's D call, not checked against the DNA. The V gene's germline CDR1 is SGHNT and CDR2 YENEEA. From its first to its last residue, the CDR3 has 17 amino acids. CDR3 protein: CASSFSVPGMGTDTQYF.

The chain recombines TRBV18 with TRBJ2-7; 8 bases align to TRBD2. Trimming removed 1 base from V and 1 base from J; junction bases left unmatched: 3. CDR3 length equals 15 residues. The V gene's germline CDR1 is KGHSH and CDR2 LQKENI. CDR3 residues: CASSPLAGSSYEQYF. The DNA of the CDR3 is TGTGCCAGCTCACCACTAGCGGGAAGTTCCTACGAGCAGTACTTC.

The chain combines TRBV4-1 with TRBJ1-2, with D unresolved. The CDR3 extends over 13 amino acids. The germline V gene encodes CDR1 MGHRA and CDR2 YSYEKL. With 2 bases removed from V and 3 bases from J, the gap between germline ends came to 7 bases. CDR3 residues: CASSQIRDYGYTF. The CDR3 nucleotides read TGCGCCAGCAGCCAAATACGCGACTATGGCTACACCTTC.

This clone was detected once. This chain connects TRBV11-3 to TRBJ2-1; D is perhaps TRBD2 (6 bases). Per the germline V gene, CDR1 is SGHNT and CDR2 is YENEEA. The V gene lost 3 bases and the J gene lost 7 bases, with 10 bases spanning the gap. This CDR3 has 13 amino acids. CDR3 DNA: TGTGCCAGCAGCTTCGGCGGGGCGAATGAGCAGTTCTTC. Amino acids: CASSFGGANEQFF. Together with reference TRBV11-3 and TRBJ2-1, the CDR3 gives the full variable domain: EAGVVQSPRYKIIEKKQPVAFWCNPISGHNTLYWYLQNLGQGPELLIRYENEEAVDDSQLPKDRFSAERLKGVDSTLKIQPAELGDSAVYLCASSFGGANEQFFGPGTRLTVL.

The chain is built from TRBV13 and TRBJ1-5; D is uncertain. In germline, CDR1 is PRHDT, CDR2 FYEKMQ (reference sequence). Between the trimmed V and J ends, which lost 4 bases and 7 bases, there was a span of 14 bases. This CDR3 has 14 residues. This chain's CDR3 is CASSSGGRGQPQHF. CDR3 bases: TGTGCCAGCAGCTCCGGTGGGAGAGGACAGCCCCAGCATTTT.

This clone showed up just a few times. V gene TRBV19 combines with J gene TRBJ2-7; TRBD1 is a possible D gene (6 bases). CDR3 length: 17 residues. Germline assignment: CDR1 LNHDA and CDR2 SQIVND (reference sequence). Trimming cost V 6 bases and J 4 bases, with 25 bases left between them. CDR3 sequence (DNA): TGTGCCAGTAGCCCAGGGCCGCAGGGGCTAGTAGGGTACGAGCAGTACTTC. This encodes CASSPGPQGLVGYEQYF.

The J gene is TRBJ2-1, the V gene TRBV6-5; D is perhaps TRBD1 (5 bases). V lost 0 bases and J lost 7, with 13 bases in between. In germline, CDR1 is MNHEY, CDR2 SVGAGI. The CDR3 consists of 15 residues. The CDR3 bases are TGTGCCAGCAGTTACTCTAATACAGGCTCTAATGAGCAGTTCTTC. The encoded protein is CASSYSNTGSNEQFF.

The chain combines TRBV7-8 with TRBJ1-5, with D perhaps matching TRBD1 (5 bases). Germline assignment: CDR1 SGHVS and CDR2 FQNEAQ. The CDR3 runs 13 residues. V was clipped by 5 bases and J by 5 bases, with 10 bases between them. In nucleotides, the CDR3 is TGTGCCAGCAGCGATCAACAGGATCAGCCCCAGCATTTT. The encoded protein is CASSDQQDQPQHF.

CDR3 region: CASSFSPGPTYEQYF. The CDR3 region has the DNA TGTGCCAGCAGCTTTTCCCCAGGGCCAACCTACGAGCAGTACTTC. The chain couples TRBV5-5 to TRBJ2-7, with D perhaps matching TRBD1 (5 bases). The CDR3 contains 15 residues. Germline-derived CDR1 and CDR2 are SGHKS and YYEKEE (reference sequence). Trimming took off 2 bases at V and 2 bases at J, with 14 bases between the two ends. Full variable domain (outside the CDR3, taken from reference TRBV5-5 and TRBJ2-7): DAGVTQSPTHLIKTRGQQVTLRCSPISGHKSVSWYQQVLGQGPQFIFQYYEKEERGRGNFPDRFSARQFPNYSSELNVNALLLGDSALYLCASSFSPGPTYEQYFGPGTRLTVT.

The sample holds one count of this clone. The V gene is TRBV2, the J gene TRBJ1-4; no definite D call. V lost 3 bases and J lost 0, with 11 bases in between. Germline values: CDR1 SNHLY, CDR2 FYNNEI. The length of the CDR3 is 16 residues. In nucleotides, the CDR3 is TGTGCCAGCAGTGAGGTTTGGGCTGCAACTAATGAAAAACTGTTTTTT. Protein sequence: CASSEVWAATNEKLFF.

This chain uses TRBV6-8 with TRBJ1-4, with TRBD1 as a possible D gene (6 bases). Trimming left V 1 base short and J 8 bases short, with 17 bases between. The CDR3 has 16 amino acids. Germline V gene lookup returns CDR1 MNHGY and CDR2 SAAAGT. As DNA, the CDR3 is TGTGCCAGCAGTTACTTACTTTGGACAGTTAGAGAAAAACTGTTTTTT. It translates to CASSYLLWTVREKLFF.

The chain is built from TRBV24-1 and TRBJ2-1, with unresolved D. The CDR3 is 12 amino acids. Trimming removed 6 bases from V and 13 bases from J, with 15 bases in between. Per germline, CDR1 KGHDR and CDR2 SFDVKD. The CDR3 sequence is CATSHFLPVQFF. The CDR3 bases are TGTGCCACCAGTCACTTCCTCCCGGTACAGTTCTTC.